Listed here is a single T cell receptor beta chain. Its target is not known. This sample was taken from a study of vaccination effects on CD4 cells after COVID-19. With 2 bases removed from V and 6 bases from J, the gap between germline ends came to 6 bases. From germline, CDR1 is SEHNR and CDR2 FQNEAQ (reference sequence). This CDR3 comprises 12 residues. Clones were sequenced by immunoSEQ multiplex PCR, and TCRdb holds only the in-frame ones, with some missing. The sample consists of approximately 30,000 clones, 65% of them appearing once. Following a roughly 11-day culture, CD4+ T cells were purified. Vaccinees lacked prior SARS-CoV-2 infection and tested negative for nucleocapsid antibodies.

J is TRBJ2-3 and V is TRBV7-9, with unresolved D. The source was CD4+ T cells from PBMCs cultured without peptide, collected before COVID-19 vaccination. The clonotype originates from a human donor who received a COVID-19 vaccine. In nucleotides, the CDR3 is TGTGCCAGCAGCTTAAGAAGGGATACGCAGTATTTT. Encoded protein: CASSLRRDTQYF.